These T cell receptor beta chains were read from a single sample in a study of blood T cells in healthy people across ages. TCRdb analysed the 5' RACE reads with MiXCR anew, one entry per CDR3 protein. The repertoire includes over 1,500,000 distinct CDR3 sequences, 49% of them detected once, and over 2% sits in the top ten. The sequenced sample consisted of blood. The receptors stem from a middle-aged woman in good health. CDR3s include the opening cysteine and the closing phenylalanine or tryptophan. A D gene is named only where the DNA matches it firmly. Size is omitted from some rows. Given values are once, few, many or a class for expanded clones.

>few|TRBD2|TRBJ2-5|TRBV7-2
TGTGCCAGCAGCCTACTAGCGGGGGCGGGGGAGCAGTACTTC
CASSLLAGAGEQYF
>NA|NA|TRBJ1-4|TRBV4-2
TGTGCCAGCAGCCAAGTATTACCCCAAGGGGAAAAACTGTTTTTT
CASSQVLPQGEKLFF
>NA|TRBD1|TRBJ1-4|TRBV3-1
TGTGCCAGCAGCCCGAAACAGGGGGCGAGGGAAAAACTGTTTTTT
CASSPKQGAREKLFF
>NA|TRBD1|TRBJ1-2|TRBV9
TGTGCCAGCAGCGGGCCGGGACAGGGTTCGGGCTACACCTTC
CASSGPGQGSGYTF
>once|NA|TRBJ1-6|TRBV7-8
TGTGCCATAAACTCTAGGACCGGTTCGGCCCTCCACTTT
CAINSRTGSALHF
>NA|NA|TRBJ2-1|TRBV4-3
TGCGCCAGCAGCCAAGATCGGCAGGTTTACAATGGGCAGTTCTTC
CASSQDRQVYNGQFF
>NA|NA|TRBJ1-4|TRBV9
TGTGCCAGCAGCCCGGAGGCGGGGAGGAAACTGTTTTTT
CASSPEAGRKLFF
>NA|NA|TRBJ2-5|TRBV5-1
TGCGCCAGCAGATGGGGAGTACAAGCGACCCAGTACTTC
CASRWGVQATQYF
>NA|NA|TRBJ1-2|TRBV25-1
TGTGCCAGCACCAGCTCTAACTATGGCTACACCTTC
CASTSSNYGYTF
>NA|NA|TRBJ2-5|TRBV20-1
TGCAGTGCTCGGGGCTCCGGGGGGCTCCAGGACTCACAAGAGACCCAGTACTTC
CSARGSGGLQDSQETQYF
>NA|NA|TRBJ2-5|TRBV29-1
TGCAGCGTTGAAGGCAGGGGAGAAGAGACCCAGTACTTC
CSVEGRGEETQYF
>NA|TRBD2|TRBJ2-1|TRBV28
TGTGCCAGCAGTAACCACGGGAGGTTTTCCAATGAGCAGTTCTTC
CASSNHGRFSNEQFF
>NA|NA|TRBJ1-4|TRBV27
TGTGCCAGCAGTCCGACAAATAAGGGGGGAAAACTGTTTTTT
CASSPTNKGGKLFF
>few|NA|TRBJ2-7|TRBV27
TGTGCCAGCAGTTCTTCCCCGGGACGGGTAACCTACGAGCAGTACTTC
CASSSSPGRVTYEQYF
>NA|NA|TRBJ2-4|TRBV4-3
TGCGCCAGCAGCCCTACGGCGGGGACCAAAAACATTCAGTACTTC
CASSPTAGTKNIQYF
>NA|TRBD2|TRBJ2-1|TRBV6-1
TGTGCCAGCAGTGATCGGGGGGTCCGCAATGAGCAGTTCTTC
CASSDRGVRNEQFF
>NA|NA|TRBJ1-2|TRBV20-1
TGCAGTGCTAGGAAAACATTGACAGTCACTAACTATGGCTACACCTTC
CSARKTLTVTNYGYTF
>NA|NA|TRBJ2-3|TRBV6-2/TRBV6-3
TGTGCCAGCAGTTACGTGGGGGCAACTACAGATACGCAGTATTTT
CASSYVGATTDTQYF
>once|TRBD1|TRBJ2-5|TRBV29-1
TGCAGCGTTAGAACAGGGGGTCGTCAGGAGACCCAGTACTTC
CSVRTGGRQETQYF
>few|NA|TRBJ1-2|TRBV12-3/TRBV12-4
TGTGCCAGCAGTGAGGAGGGTCCCATGTCGTTTGGCTACACCTTC
CASSEEGPMSFGYTF
>NA|TRBD1|TRBJ1-6|TRBV12-3/TRBV12-4
TGTGCCAGCCGCTCGGGACAGGCGTCACCCCTCCACTTT
CASRSGQASPLHF
>NA|NA|TRBJ2-7|TRBV20-1
TGCAGTGCTAGAAAACAGGGTAGGAACGAGCAGTACTTC
CSARKQGRNEQYF
>few|NA|TRBJ2-2|TRBV6-5
TGTGCCATCTCACGGGTGCAGGCCGGGGAGCTGTTTTTT
CAISRVQAGELFF
>NA|NA|TRBJ2-5|TRBV2
TGTGCCAGCAGTAGAATGGCGGGACAAGAGACCCAGTACTTC
CASSRMAGQETQYF
>NA|NA|TRBJ2-3|TRBV5-1
TGCGCCAGCAGCAAATTCAGCCTCAAAGAACCTAGCACAGATACGCAGTATTTT
CASSKFSLKEPSTDTQYF
>few|NA|TRBJ2-5|TRBV10-3
TGTGCCATCGGCCCGCGGGGTGAAGAGACCCAGTACTTC
CAIGPRGEETQYF
>few|TRBD1|TRBJ1-2|TRBV20-1
TGCAGTGCTGGACCCTCCGCGGGGACAGTCTCTTCTAACTATGGCTACACCTTC
CSAGPSAGTVSSNYGYTF
>few|NA|TRBJ1-5|TRBV13
TGTGCCAGCGGGGTAGGGGGGCGGTCGCCCCAGCATTTT
CASGVGGRSPQHF
>NA|TRBD1|TRBJ2-7|TRBV10-3
TGTGCCATCAGGGACCCCGGGACAGGCCTCTACGAGCAGTACTTC
CAIRDPGTGLYEQYF
>NA|NA|TRBJ1-4|TRBV7-6
TGTGCCAGCAGCCCTCCAGGGTTCGGGAGTGAAAAACTGTTTTTT
CASSPPGFGSEKLFF
>once|NA|TRBJ2-1|TRBV5-1
TGCGCCAGCAGCAACGGGGCGGCCTCCTACAATGAGCAGTTCTTC
CASSNGAASYNEQFF
>NA|NA|TRBJ2-3|TRBV28
TGTGCCAGCATGGGGGGCGATACGCAGTATTTT
CASMGGDTQYF
>few|TRBD1|TRBJ1-2|TRBV5-1
TGCGCCAGCAGCCCCGGAGGGACAGGGCTGATCTATGGCTACACCTTC
CASSPGGTGLIYGYTF
>once|TRBD1|TRBJ1-2|TRBV9
TGTGCCAGCAGCGACCCCAGGGGGCTGATAATCTATGGCTACACCTTC
CASSDPRGLIIYGYTF
>few|NA|TRBJ1-4|TRBV3-1
TGTGCCAGCAGCCGTCCCGGGGAGTGCATGCTATGCGAAAAACTGTTTTTT
CASSRPGECMLCEKLFF
>NA|NA|TRBJ2-4|TRBV15
TGTGCCACCAGCAGAGATCAAGGGGGAACAAACATTCAGTACTTC
CATSRDQGGTNIQYF
>NA|TRBD1|TRBJ2-1|TRBV24-1
TGTGCCACCAGTGATGTTACAGGGGTGCCCCGGGGTGAGCAGTTCTTC
CATSDVTGVPRGEQFF
>once|TRBD1|TRBJ1-5|TRBV5-1
TGCGCCAGCAGCGTGGGACAGGGGGCATCTCAGCCCCAGCATTTT
CASSVGQGASQPQHF
>NA|NA|TRBJ1-4|TRBV4-2
TGTGCCAGCAGCCCTCGGGGCCCCCAGGTCGAAAAACTGTTTTTT
CASSPRGPQVEKLFF
>NA|TRBD2|TRBJ2-4|TRBV6-5
TGTGCCAGCAGGGGCCCCAGGGATGCGGGGGAAAGAAGTATTCAGTACTTC
CASRGPRDAGERSIQYF
>few|NA|TRBJ2-7|TRBV7-2
TGTGCCAGCAGCTTAAGAGGGAACCCTGGCGACGAGCAGTACTTC
CASSLRGNPGDEQYF
>NA|TRBD1|TRBJ1-1|TRBV6-2/TRBV6-3
TGTGCCAGCAGTTACCCAACAGGACAGGGGGCCGACACTGAAGCTTTCTTT
CASSYPTGQGADTEAFF
>NA|TRBD2|TRBJ2-3|TRBV20-1
TGCAGTGCGCTACCGGGACTAGCGGGGCCGTTACGTAGGTATGGTACGCAGTATTTT
CSALPGLAGPLRRYGTQYF
>few|NA|TRBJ2-5|TRBV11-2
TGTGCCAGCAGCACCAGGGTGACCCAAGAGACCCAGTACTTC
CASSTRVTQETQYF